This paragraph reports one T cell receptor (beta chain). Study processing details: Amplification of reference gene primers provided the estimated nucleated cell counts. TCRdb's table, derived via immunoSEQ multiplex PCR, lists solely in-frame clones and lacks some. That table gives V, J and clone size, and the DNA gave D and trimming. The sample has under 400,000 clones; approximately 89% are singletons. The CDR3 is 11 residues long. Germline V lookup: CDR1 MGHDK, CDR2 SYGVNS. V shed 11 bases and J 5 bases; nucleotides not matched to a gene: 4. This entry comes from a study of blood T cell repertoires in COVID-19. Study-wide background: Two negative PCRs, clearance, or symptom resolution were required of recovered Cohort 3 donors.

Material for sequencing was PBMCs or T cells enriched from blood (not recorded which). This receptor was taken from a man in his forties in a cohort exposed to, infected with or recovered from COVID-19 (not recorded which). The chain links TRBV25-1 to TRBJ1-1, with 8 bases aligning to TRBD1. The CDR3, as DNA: TGTGCCCCCTACAGGGGGACTGAAGCTTTCTTT. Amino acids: CAPYRGTEAFF.